The clone carrying this T cell receptor beta chain was recorded a few times. Its antigen is unidentified. The data belong to a study of naive and memory T cell subsets. Both TRBC1 and TRBC2 were covered by a beta constant-region primer of two equimolar oligonucleotides. Ligated cDNA was amplified by four rounds of PCR with nested alpha and beta constant-region primers and SP2. From the UMI-ligation and nested PCR reads, TCRdb called clonotypes with MiXCR, one entry per CDR3 protein. Of around 83,000 distinct CDR3 sequences listed, 11% are singletons. General observations from the study: Possibly reflecting memory cells re-expressing CD45RA, a few larger clonotypes occurred in naive repertoires, especially CD8. Clonotypes are single alpha or beta chains, not paired receptors. Over 95% of naive TCR sequences appeared only once after error correction, unlike memory subsets. From naive to CM, EM and EMRA, diversity decreased and Gini increased.

From germline, CDR1 is GTSNPN and CDR2 SVGIG (reference sequence). This CDR3 is built from 14 residues. The V and J ends lost 3 bases and 0 bases, in that order; junction bases with no gene match: 2. After the first PCR, alpha and beta chain libraries were processed separately. Input material: naive CD4+ T cells from blood. This chain joins TRBV30 and TRBJ1-3; 7 nucleotides match TRBD1. The sequence derives from a human donor in good health. DNA of the CDR3: TGTGCCTGGAGGGACAGGAACTCTGGAAACACCATATATTTT. Protein sequence: CAWRDRNSGNTIYF.